This entry is about one TCR beta chain. As yet, its antigen is unknown. A J-beta primer mix and a sample-barcoded 5' primer were used in a second PCR of roughly 6 to 11 cycles. TCRdb recomputed calls from the 5' RACE reads with MiXCR, one row per CDR3 protein. The table has approximately 1.5 million distinct CDR3 sequences, approximately 43% seen once. These data belong to a study of blood T cells in healthy people across ages. Findings and caveats of the study: It was held that the diversity estimates obtained from one million T cells were underestimates. More naive CD4+ cells and higher diversity marked long-lived donors relative to aged donors.

With V trimmed by 5 bases and J by 3 bases, 13 bases remained unmatched. The CDR3 sequence is 16 residues long. The germline CDR1 and CDR2 sequences are MDHEN and SYDVKM. A minimum of 7 million PBMCs was isolated per sample. V and J are TRBV28 and TRBJ2-7; 7 positions agree with TRBD1. The origin of this receptor is a woman younger than 30 in good health. Sequenced: blood. CDR3 in amino acids: CASSGSGSDRVYEQYF. As DNA, the CDR3 is TGTGCCAGCAGTGGCTCAGGCTCCGACAGGGTCTACGAGCAGTACTTC. The full variable domain, its missing parts supplied by reference TRBV28 and TRBJ2-7, is DVKVTQSSRYLVKRTGEKVFLECVQDMDHENMFWYRQDPGLGLRLIYFSYDVKMKEKGDIPEGYSVSREKKERFSLILESASTNQTSMYLCASSGSGSDRVYEQYFGPGTRLTVT.